Reported below is one TCR beta chain. What antigen it recognizes has not been identified. No base quality information exists; no much larger clone differs at one position. These data originate in a study of blood T cell repertoires in COVID-19 (dated by TCRdb to 2018 to 2020). Regarding the study in general: The collaborator samples originated in the United States, Italy and Spain and spanned the acute and convalescent phases of COVID-19. The material from the prospective study consisted of cDNA or gDNA derived from T cells, B-cell-depleted T cells, or PBMCs. The dataset comprised deeply sampled blood TCRbeta repertoires from subjects exposed to, actively infected with, or recovered from COVID-19. The repertoires were released in a freely available public database intended as a resource for research on the immune response to SARS-CoV-2. The samples were drawn from two sources: the first 160 participants of the ongoing ImmuneRACE study, and 1,254 subjects contributed by 6 global collaborators. A de-identified subject ID, COVID-19 status, age in years and sex were almost always included in the sample metadata. HLA class I and class II types, where available, came from metadata supplied by the sample provider rather than from assay-based typing.

The CDR3 measures 17 amino acids from cysteine to phenylalanine. Of the read, only the CDR3 DNA is kept; its 51 bases are in frame from base 1. V and J are truncated by 0 bases and 0 bases respectively, leaving an intervening sequence of 12 bases. Looking up the germline V gene yields CDR1 LGHNT and CDR2 FRNRAP. TCRbeta CDR3 regions were amplified from genomic DNA by means of the immunoSEQ Assay, a bias-controlled multiplex PCR. The study's processing was this. Within the assay, amplification of reference gene primers was used to estimate how many nucleated cells each sample contained. To quantify the absolute abundance of each unique TCRbeta CDR3 rearrangement, sequence reads were collapsed and filtered. For each sample, productive Simpson clonality was calculated by taking the square root of Simpson's diversity index across productive rearrangements. In its TCRdb copy, this immuneACCESS table keeps in-frame sequences only and misses some clones. Where compared with another copy, unresolved V genes explain less than half of these, and the others have no known cause. V, J and clone size are those of that table, while D and trimming were read from the DNA. The sample table holds roughly 30,000 clones, of which approximately 85% were seen once. Approximately 7.9% of the sample is held by the ten biggest clonotypes.

In Seattle, one collaborating source enrolled patients while the infection was active and tracked those patients longitudinally over the course of disease. The collaborating institutions used their own protocols to collect whole blood in K2EDTA tubes. For TCRbeta analysis, collaborators shipped samples as frozen whole blood, isolated PBMCs, or DNA extracted from either of those sample types. Paper-wide results and their limitations: The quantity of clinical and demographic metadata differed by source and by participant and was supplied without curation.

Input material: peripheral blood. The sequence is built from TRBV12-5 and TRBJ2-1; the D gene assignment is ambiguous. This receptor was taken from a man in his sixties with COVID-19, enrolled during active disease. The nucleotide sequence is TGTGCTAGTGGTTTGGTACGTGAGCTCGACTCCTACAATGAGCAGTTCTTC. Its product reads: CASGLVRELDSYNEQFF.